A single sample gave rise to the 26 T cell receptor beta chains below, sequenced in a study of OX40 agonist ivuxolimab in advanced cancers. Some clones are missing from TCRdb's copy, which holds only in-frame ones; the method was immunoSEQ multiplex PCR. Seen here are around 67,000 clones, roughly nine tenths observed once, and the top ten hold 0.8% to 1.3%. Sample: CD4+ or CD8+ T cells sorted from blood, taken in a trial of the OX40 agonist ivuxolimab. These receptors all stem from an adult with an advanced solid tumor such as melanoma, head and neck, liver or kidney cancer.

The chain uses TRBV28 and TRBJ2-4, with D possibly being TRBD1 or TRBD2 (5 bases each). CDR3 length: 13 residues. Trimming pared 8 bases from V and 8 bases from J, leaving 16 bases between. Germline lookup yields CDR1 MDHEN and CDR2 SYDVKM. CDR3 residues: CASWGPGNHIQYF. CDR3 coding DNA: TGTGCCAGCTGGGGCCCGGGGAACCACATTCAGTACTTC.

This chain uses TRBV11-3 with TRBJ2-7, with D possibly being TRBD1 (6 bases). The ends were cut back, 5 bases at V and 3 bases at J, with 11 bases in the middle. Germline CDR1 SGHNT, CDR2 YENEEA. This CDR3 has 13 residues. CDR3 residues: CASSLSDSYEQYF. CDR3 coding DNA: TGTGCCAGCAGCCTATCGGACAGCTACGAGCAGTACTTC.

The gene calls are TRBV29-1 and TRBJ2-3; D may match TRBD1 or TRBD2 (5 bases each). The V gene's germline CDR1 is SQVTM and CDR2 ANQGSEA. The CDR3 contains 13 residues. V lost 2 bases, J lost 9 bases, and 15 bases lay in between. This CDR3 reads CSVERAGEGTQYF. CDR3 sequence (DNA): TGCAGCGTTGAACGGGCGGGCGAGGGGACGCAGTATTTT.

This sequence joins TRBV6-6 and TRBJ1-1; no reliable D call. CDR3 length equals 13 residues. Germline V gene sequence: CDR1 MNHNY, CDR2 SVGAGI (reference sequence). Trimming cost V 11 bases and J 0 bases, with 13 bases left between them. This chain's CDR3 is CACTGSMNTEAFF. The CDR3 DNA reads TGTGCCTGTACTGGTTCAATGAACACTGAAGCTTTCTTT.

This clone has just a few counts. The chain links TRBV13 to TRBJ2-2, with D uncertain. With 5 bases removed from V and 1 base from J, the gap between germline ends came to 5 bases. Germline values: CDR1 PRHDT, CDR2 FYEKMQ (reference sequence). The CDR3 is made up of 13 amino acids. The CDR3 bases are TGTGCCAGCAGCCGCGAGAACACCGGGGAGCTGTTTTTT. Encoded protein: CASSRENTGELFF.

The chain recombines TRBV27 with TRBJ1-5; D might be TRBD1 (5 bases). CDR1 and CDR2 from the germline V gene are MNHEY and SMNVEV (reference sequence). Trimming shortened V by 5 bases and J by 0 bases, and 23 bases separated the two germline ends. This CDR3 is 19 amino acids long. CDR3 bases: TGTGCCAGCAGTCCTATACGCCCGTTCGACAGATCTAGCAATCAGCCCCAGCATTTT. Amino acids: CASSPIRPFDRSSNQPQHF.

The chain joins TRBV7-9 to TRBJ2-7, with 7 bases that match TRBD1. The trim removed 6 bases at V and 2 bases at J, leaving 4 bases unmatched. The length of the CDR3 is 13 residues. Germline lookup yields CDR1 SEHNR and CDR2 FQNEAQ (reference sequence). For the CDR3, the DNA is TGTGCCAGCAGACGACAGGGACCCTACGAGCAGTACTTC. It is translated as CASRRQGPYEQYF.

This clone occurred once. V usage is TRBV7-8 and J usage is TRBJ1-4; D uncertain. This CDR3 contains 14 residues. V was pared by 3 bases and J by 0 bases, with 5 bases between. Germline assignment: CDR1 SGHVS and CDR2 FQNEAQ. The CDR3 here is CASSLYATNEKLFF. The CDR3 region has the DNA TGTGCCAGCAGCTTGTATGCAACTAATGAAAAACTGTTTTTT.

The chain links TRBV5-1 to TRBJ2-2; 7 bases align to TRBD1. Germline values: CDR1 SGHRS, CDR2 YFSETQ. The CDR3 contains 13 residues. V was pared by 9 bases and J by 8 bases, with 10 bases of the junction left unmatched. The CDR3 DNA sequence: TGCGCCAAGCAGGCTGACAGGGAAGGGGAGCTGTTTTTT. Encoded protein: CAKQADREGELFF. Full variable domain (rest looked up from reference TRBV5-1 and TRBJ2-2): KAGVTQTPRYLIKTRGQQVTLSCSPISGHRSVSWYQQTPGQGLQFLFEYFSETQRNKGNFPGRFSGRQFSNSRSEMNVSTLELGDSALYLCAKQADREGELFFGEGSRLTVL.

The V gene is TRBV9, the J gene TRBJ2-3; 8 nucleotides match TRBD2. The CDR3 has 15 amino acids. V shed 2 bases, J shed 5 bases, and the junction held 7 bases outside the gene matches. The germline V gene encodes CDR1 SGDLS and CDR2 YYNGEE. The CDR3 protein is CASSVTSVSGDTQYF. The CDR3 DNA is TGTGCCAGCAGCGTGACTAGCGTTAGTGGAGATACGCAGTATTTT.

V is TRBV7-2 and J is TRBJ2-5; 12 positions agree with TRBD1. The CDR3 consists of 17 residues. The germline gives CDR1 SGHTA, CDR2 FQGNSA. V dropped 1 base and J dropped 6; count of bases not matched to a gene: 9. The CDR3 nucleotides are TGTGCCAGCAGCTTAGGCATTGGGACAGGGGGCCGGAAGACCCAGTACTTC. Translated: CASSLGIGTGGRKTQYF.

This rearrangement joins TRBV5-1 to TRBJ2-3; D is undetermined. Per germline, CDR1 SGHRS and CDR2 YFSETQ. The CDR3 is 11 residues long. The V end lost 4 bases, the J end lost 6 bases, and 6 bases lay between the germline ends. The CDR3: CASSLWDTQYF. Here the CDR3 DNA reads TGCGCCAGCAGCCTTTGGGATACGCAGTATTTT. The full variable domain, its missing parts supplied by reference TRBV5-1 and TRBJ2-3, is KAGVTQTPRYLIKTRGQQVTLSCSPISGHRSVSWYQQTPGQGLQFLFEYFSETQRNKGNFPGRFSGRQFSNSRSEMNVSTLELGDSALYLCASSLWDTQYFGPGTRLTVL.

This chain links TRBV2 with TRBJ1-5; D is ambiguous. CDR1 and CDR2 from the germline V gene are SNHLY and FYNNEI. This CDR3 comprises 14 residues. Trimming took 4 bases from V and 3 from J, leaving 10 bases between them. The CDR3 reads CASSADRINQPQHF. CDR3 in DNA: TGTGCCAGCAGTGCCGACCGAATCAATCAGCCCCAGCATTTT.

The gene calls are TRBV7-9 and TRBJ2-7, with D maybe TRBD1 (6 bases). The CDR3 is 13 residues long. Germline V gene data show CDR1 as SEHNR and CDR2 as FQNEAQ (reference sequence). V lost 10 bases, J lost 3 bases, and 16 bases lay in between. CDR3 sequence (DNA): TGTGCCACCTCCTCCCGGACAGTCTACGAGCAGTACTTC. It is translated as CATSSRTVYEQYF.

Only one count was recorded for this clone. V gene TRBV10-2 combines with J gene TRBJ2-1; D is perhaps TRBD1 (6 bases). Germline CDR1 and CDR2: WSHSY and SAAADI. V gave up 6 bases and J gave up 4 bases, with 19 bases separating them. The CDR3 totals 16 residues. CDR3 nucleotides: TGCGCCAGCAGGGATGGACAGTCCAGTTTTTACAATGAGCAGTTCTTC. As protein: CASRDGQSSFYNEQFF.

V is TRBV7-5 and J is TRBJ1-5; the table calls TRBD1, which could not be checked here. TRBV7-5 is described as a pseudogene. This CDR3 spans 19 amino acids. CDR3 in amino acids: CVRSLLPLEGVGGNQPQHF. The CDR3 bases are TGTGTCAGAAGCTTACTTCCACTGGAAGGGGTAGGTGGCAATCAGCCCCAGCATTTT.

V usage is TRBV18 and J usage is TRBJ1-5; no clear D. V lost 0 bases, J lost 7 bases, and 16 bases lay in between. Germline V gene lookup returns CDR1 KGHSH and CDR2 LQKENI. CDR3 length: 16 residues. DNA for the CDR3: TGTGCCAGCTCACCACCGGTGATCGGTGGCGGGCAGCCCCAGCATTTT. Translated: CASSPPVIGGGQPQHF.

This chain connects TRBV2 to TRBJ1-6; maybe TRBD1 (5 bases). Germline V gives CDR1 SNHLY, CDR2 FYNNEI. Between the trimmed V and J ends, which lost 7 bases and 7 bases, there was a span of 14 bases. The CDR3 sequence is 14 residues long. CDR3 loop: CASNGQGENSPLHF. CDR3 coding DNA: TGTGCCAGCAACGGGCAGGGTGAAAATTCACCCCTCCACTTT.

To note about this clone: Germline and junction disagree at one end, which may indicate a read error. The chain couples TRBV7-7 to TRBJ2-2; D may match TRBD1 or TRBD2 (6 bases each). The CDR3 loop spans 15 amino acids. The germline CDR1 and CDR2 sequences are SSHAT and FNYEAQ (reference sequence). The CDR3 sequence is CASSLEGGSTGELFF. CDR3 sequence (DNA): TGTGCTAGCAGCTTAGAGGGGGGCAGCACCGGGGAGCTGTTTTTT. The complete variable domain, with remaining parts taken from reference TRBV7-7 and TRBJ2-2, reads GAGVSQSPRYKVTKRGQDVTLRCDPISSHATLYWYQQALGQGPEFLTYFNYEAQPDKSGLPSDRFSAERPEGSISTLTIQRTEQRDSAMYRCASSLEGGSTGELFFGEGSRLTVL.

The J gene is TRBJ1-2, the V gene TRBV18; no clear D gene. The CDR3 sequence is 13 residues long. Trimming left V 3 bases short and J 4 bases short, with 9 bases between. The germline CDR1 and CDR2 sequences are KGHSH and LQKENI. The CDR3 DNA sequence: TGTGCCAGCTCACCGACGGGAGGCTATGGCTACACCTTC. Translating gives CASSPTGGYGYTF. The whole variable domain, remainder taken from reference TRBV18 and TRBJ1-2, is NAGVMQNPRHLVRRRGQEARLRCSPMKGHSHVYWYRQLPEEGLKFMVYLQKENIIDESGMPKERFSAEFPKEGPSILRIQQVVRGDSAAYFCASSPTGGYGYTFGSGTRLTVV.

This clone was picked up a small number of times. The V call is TRBV5-1, the J call TRBJ1-3; 11 bases match TRBD1. CDR1 and CDR2 from the germline V gene are SGHRS and YFSETQ. Trimming removed 1 base from V and 7 bases from J; junction bases left unmatched: 22. This CDR3 contains 21 residues. The CDR3 bases are TGCGCCAGCAGCTTGACCCAAACCCAGGACAGGGGGCTTTTATCTGAGAACACCATATATTTT. Its protein is CASSLTQTQDRGLLSENTIYF.

This clone was picked up many times. The chain has TRBV2 and TRBJ1-1; 9 bases are shared with TRBD1. Per germline, CDR1 SNHLY and CDR2 FYNNEI. V shed 10 bases and J 5 bases; nucleotides not matched to a gene: 8. This CDR3 is 13 amino acids long. Here the CDR3 reads CATGDRVRTEAFF. The CDR3 region has the DNA TGTGCCACTGGGGACAGGGTGAGGACTGAAGCTTTCTTT.

The chain uses TRBV2 and TRBJ1-3; TRBD1 is a possible D gene (5 bases). V lost 5 bases and J 0 bases, leaving 8 bases between the germline ends. The CDR3 is 14 amino acids. Germline assignment: CDR1 SNHLY and CDR2 FYNNEI. In nucleotides, the CDR3 is TGTGCCAGCAGTTTGGACATCTCTGGAAACACCATATATTTT. Translating it yields CASSLDISGNTIYF.

The chain combines TRBV21-1 with TRBJ2-7; TRBD2, the D gene given by the table, was not confirmed from the DNA. The tail of the sequence fits TRBJ2-1 better, so the J call may be wrong. TRBV21-1 is a pseudogene segment. This CDR3 region has 17 residues. CDR3 amino acids: CASSQRTLAGVYNEQFF. CDR3 bases: TGTGCCAGCAGCCAACGAACCCTAGCGGGAGTCTACAATGAGCAGTTCTTC.

This chain connects TRBV7-2 to TRBJ2-7, with TRBD2 matching over 8 bases. The V gene's germline CDR1 is SGHTA and CDR2 FQGNSA. The CDR3 is made up of 14 amino acids. V shed 4 bases, J shed 3 bases, and the junction held 5 bases outside the gene matches. The CDR3 reads CASSSLRGGYEQYF. CDR3 nucleotides: TGTGCCAGCAGCTCGCTTCGGGGGGGCTACGAGCAGTACTTC.

This rearrangement joins TRBV6-5 to TRBJ2-7; TRBD2 matches at 13 bases. Germline assignment: CDR1 MNHEY and CDR2 SVGAGI. The CDR3 consists of 14 residues. V dropped 8 bases and J dropped 2; count of bases not matched to a gene: 3. The CDR3 spells CASATSGGAYEQYF. The CDR3 DNA is TGTGCCAGCGCTACTAGCGGGGGGGCCTACGAGCAGTACTTC.